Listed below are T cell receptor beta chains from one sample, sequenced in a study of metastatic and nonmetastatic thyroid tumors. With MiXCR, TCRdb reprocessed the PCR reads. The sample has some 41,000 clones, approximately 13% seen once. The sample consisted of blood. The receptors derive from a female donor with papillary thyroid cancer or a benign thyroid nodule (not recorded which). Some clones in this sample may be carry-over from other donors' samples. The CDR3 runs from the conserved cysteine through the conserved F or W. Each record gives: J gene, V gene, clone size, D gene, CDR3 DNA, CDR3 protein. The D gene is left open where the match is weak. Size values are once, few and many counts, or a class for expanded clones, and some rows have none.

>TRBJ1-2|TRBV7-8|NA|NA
TGTGCCAGCAGCCCAAGGGACCCCTTGTATGGCTACACCTTC
CASSPRDPLYGYTF
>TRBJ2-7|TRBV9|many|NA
TGTGCCAGCAGCGTAGCGGCTAGCGTCTACGAGCAGTACTTC
CASSVAASVYEQYF
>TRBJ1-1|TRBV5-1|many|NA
TGCGCCAGCAGCTTGGTACCGGGATTGGACACTGAAGCTTTCTTT
CASSLVPGLDTEAFF
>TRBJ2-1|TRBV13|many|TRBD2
TGTGCCAGCAGCACTAGCGGGAGAGGGAGTCCCTACAATGAGCAGTTCTTC
CASSTSGRGSPYNEQFF
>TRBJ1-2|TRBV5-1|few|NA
TGCGCCAGCAGCTTAAGGGGCTATGGCTACACCTTC
CASSLRGYGYTF
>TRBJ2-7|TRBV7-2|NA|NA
TGTGCCAGCAGCTTAAATATCGGGGCAACCTACGAGCAGTACTTC
CASSLNIGATYEQYF
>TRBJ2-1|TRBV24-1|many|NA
TGTGCCACCAGTGATTTTGGGAGAGGTTCCTACAATGAGCAGTTCTTC
CATSDFGRGSYNEQFF
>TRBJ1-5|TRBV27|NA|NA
TGTGCCAGCAGTTTAAGATCTGACCTACTGGATCAGCCCCAGCATTTT
CASSLRSDLLDQPQHF
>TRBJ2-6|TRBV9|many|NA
TGTGCCAGCAGCGTAGGCCCTCAGGGGTCCGGGGCCAACGTCCTGACTTTC
CASSVGPQGSGANVLTF
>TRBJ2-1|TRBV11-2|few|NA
TGTGCCAGCAGCCCCTCCAGGGCCAATGAGCAGTTCTTC
CASSPSRANEQFF
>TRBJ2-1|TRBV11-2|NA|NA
TGTGCCAGCAGCTTAGGATTCGGGGCTTCCTACAATGAGCAGTTCTTC
CASSLGFGASYNEQFF